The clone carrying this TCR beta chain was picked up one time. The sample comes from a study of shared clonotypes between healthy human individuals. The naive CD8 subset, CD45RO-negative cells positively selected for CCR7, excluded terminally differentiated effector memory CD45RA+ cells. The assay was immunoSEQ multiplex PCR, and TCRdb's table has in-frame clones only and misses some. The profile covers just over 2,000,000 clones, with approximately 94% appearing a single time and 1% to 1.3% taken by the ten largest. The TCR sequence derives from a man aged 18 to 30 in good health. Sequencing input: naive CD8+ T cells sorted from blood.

The CDR3 is CASSPADRAGYGYTF. CDR3 nucleotide sequence: TGTGCCAGCAGCCCAGCGGACAGGGCTGGCTATGGCTACACCTTC. The J gene is TRBJ1-2, the V gene TRBV7-3, with 8 bases identical to TRBD1. From germline, CDR1 is SGHTA and CDR2 FQGTGA. Trimming cost V 5 bases and J 4 bases; bases outside gene matches: 9. The length of the CDR3 is 15 residues.